This paragraph reports one TCR beta chain. The sample carries other DNA sequences with the same CDR3. These data are taken from a study of shared clonotypes between healthy human individuals. Study at large: CD4 naive and memory got three plates each, CD8 naive two, CD8 memory one.

Assay execution proceeded at the deep level. This table comes from immunoSEQ multiplex PCR, and its TCRdb copy is limited to in-frame clones, with some not included. The sample contains over 2 million clones, roughly 95% of which appear only once. Germline loops: CDR1 LNHDA, CDR2 SQIVND (reference sequence). V lost 0 bases and J 2 bases, leaving 7 bases between the germline ends. This CDR3 spans 14 amino acids. CD8 cells classed as naive were CD45RO-negative and positively selected for CCR7, excluding terminally differentiated effector memory CD45RA+ cells. Sequenced input: naive CD8+ T cells sorted from blood. The J gene is TRBJ1-2, the V gene TRBV19; no reliable D call. This sequence was found in a man aged 18 to 29 in good health. CDR3 amino acids: CASSIDLENYGYTF. CDR3 coding DNA: TGTGCCAGTAGTATAGATCTTGAGAACTATGGCTACACCTTC.